These 10 T cell receptor beta chains originate from one sample sequenced in a study of shared clonotypes between healthy human individuals (TCRdb year 2020). For the CD8 naive samples, CD45RO-negative cells were positively selected for CCR7, yielding a CD45RA+CCR7+ population from which TemRA cells were excluded. Preparation of the library involved the immunoSEQ multiplex PCR assay. This immuneACCESS table, as held by TCRdb, lists in-frame sequences with V and J called but not all clones. Of the missing ones, under half trace to an unresolved V gene in checked studies; the others have no known cause. This sample lists fewer than 800,000 clones; about 91% were detected once. More than 20% of the sample comes from the top ten. Sample: naive CD8+ T cells sorted from blood. Reading the label with the study, this specimen's cell subset or site is: CD45RA+CCR7+. The receptor source for this set is a young man in good health.

The CDR3 region has the DNA TGCGCCAGCAGCTCAAACACCGGGGAGCTGTTTTTT. This translates into CASSSNTGELFF. The chain carries TRBV5-1 and TRBJ2-2; D uncertain. In germline, CDR1 is SGHRS, CDR2 YFSETQ. CDR3 length equals 12 residues. V gave up 3 bases and J gave up 2 bases, with 2 bases separating them.

This clone was seen more than once but under ten times. V usage is TRBV7-9 and J usage is TRBJ2-1; 10 nucleotides line up with TRBD2. Germline V CDR1 and CDR2: SEHNR, FQNEAQ (reference sequence). The CDR3 has 17 amino acids. The trim removed 4 bases at V and 2 bases at J, leaving 8 bases unmatched. The CDR3 spells CASSSSRLAGAYNEQFF. The CDR3 DNA reads TGTGCCAGCAGCTCTTCTAGGCTAGCGGGAGCCTACAATGAGCAGTTCTTC.

This chain connects TRBV7-9 to TRBJ2-3; maybe TRBD2 (6 bases). The germline V and J ends were trimmed by 7 bases and 7 bases, with 12 bases remaining between them. The CDR3 consists of 12 residues. The germline V gene has CDR1 SEHNR and CDR2 FQNEAQ (reference sequence). CDR3 in DNA: TGTGCCAGCACCGCCGGGGACTATACGCAGTATTTT. It translates to CASTAGDYTQYF.

With respect to this clone: A read error may account for a junction end that differs from germline. In DNA form, the CDR3 reads TGTACCAGCAGCGTTGCGGGAGGGACTCTCGAGACCCAGTACTTC. Translating it yields CTSSVAGGTLETQYF. V gene TRBV7-8 combines with J gene TRBJ2-5, with TRBD2 matching over 9 bases. The CDR3 runs to 15 residues. Germline lookup yields CDR1 SGHVS and CDR2 FQNEAQ.

This chain connects TRBV4-2 to TRBJ2-3; D unresolved. Deletions cut 4 bases from V and 1 base from J, with 24 bases between. This CDR3 spans 19 amino acids. Germline values: CDR1 LGHNA, CDR2 YNFKEQ. The CDR3 loop is CASSPYYSYGVGRTDTQYF. The CDR3 nucleotides are TGTGCCAGCAGCCCGTACTACTCCTATGGAGTCGGTCGCACAGATACGCAGTATTTT.

The rearrangement uses TRBV29-1 and TRBJ2-3, with 13 bases fitting TRBD2. The germline CDR1 and CDR2 sequences are SQVTM and ANQGSEA. This CDR3 has 16 amino acids. V lost 7 bases and J lost 6; bases outside the gene matches: 13. The CDR3 protein is CSEGSGLAGEEDTQYF. In DNA, the CDR3 is TGCAGCGAAGGGAGCGGACTAGCGGGAGAGGAGGATACGCAGTATTTT.

The rearrangement links TRBV7-9 to TRBJ1-1; a possible D gene is TRBD1 (5 bases). CDR3 length: 12 amino acids. In germline, CDR1 is SEHNR, CDR2 FQNEAQ (reference sequence). Trimming took off 1 base at V and 8 bases at J, with 8 bases between the two ends. The CDR3 DNA reads TGTGCCAGCAGCTTAGTCGACAGAGAAGCTTTCTTT. Encoded protein: CASSLVDREAFF.

V usage is TRBV7-9 and J usage is TRBJ1-3; 8 bases match TRBD1. Per the germline V gene, CDR1 is SEHNR and CDR2 is FQNEAQ (reference sequence). Trimming took 3 bases from V and 2 from J; bases not matched to a gene: 6. The length of the CDR3 is 16 residues. The CDR3 is CASSFIQQGAGNTIYF. The CDR3 nucleotides read TGTGCCAGCAGCTTCATACAACAGGGGGCTGGAAACACCATATATTTT. The variable domain in full, with the rest retrieved from reference TRBV7-9 and TRBJ1-3, is DTGVSQNPRHKITKRGQNVTFRCDPISEHNRLYWYRQTLGQGPEFLTYFQNEAQLEKSRLLSDRFSAERPKGSFSTLEIQRTEQGDSAMYLCASSFIQQGAGNTIYFGEGSWLTVV.

The J gene is TRBJ2-1, the V gene TRBV7-2; D uncertain. V dropped 5 bases and J dropped 0 bases, with 11 bases sitting between them. Germline V gene lookup returns CDR1 SGHTA and CDR2 FQGNSA. The CDR3 consists of 15 residues. CDR3 DNA sequence: TGTGCCAGCAGCCCGACTCACAGCTCCTACAATGAGCAGTTCTTC. Translation: CASSPTHSSYNEQFF.

The chain recombines TRBV5-4 with TRBJ2-1, with D tentatively TRBD1 or TRBD2 (5 bases each). Germline V CDR1 and CDR2: SGHNT, YYREEE (reference sequence). V was pared by 2 bases and J by 12 bases, with 21 bases between. The CDR3 runs 15 residues. The CDR3 reads CASSLQDSLAMGQFF. CDR3 DNA: TGTGCCAGCAGCTTACAGGACTCCCTAGCCATGGGGCAGTTCTTC.